This T cell receptor beta chain was observed in a study of cytomegalovirus exposure and HLA in healthy donors. General study points: Several of the most significant clusters appeared, in a later analysis, to be linked to common viral pathogens. Immune exposure information available was restricted to CMV serostatus. With high specificity and sensitivity, the classifier reportedly diagnosed cytomegalovirus status. By HLA locus, TCR association rates varied in a later analysis, with DRB1 showing the most and HLA-C the fewest.

In the PCR, 60 Vbeta and 13 Jbeta primers were used. Assay: immunoSEQ multiplex PCR; the TCRdb copy retains only in-frame clones and omits some. This table has about 150,000 clones, roughly 77% appearing once. Worth noting for this clone: Its matching antigen is unknown.

The germline V and J ends were trimmed by 0 bases and 9 bases, with 8 bases remaining between them. The CDR3 loop spans 11 amino acids. The germline V gene has CDR1 SQVTM and CDR2 ANQGSEA. This sequence was found in a man under 40 in good health and CMV-seropositive. This chain links TRBV29-1 with TRBJ1-1, with D hard to call. The sequenced sample consisted of PBMCs. Here the CDR3 reads CSVEEGRKAFF. CDR3 DNA sequence: TGCAGCGTTGAAGAAGGGAGAAAAGCTTTCTTT. Full variable domain (rest looked up from reference TRBV29-1 and TRBJ1-1): SAVISQKPSRDICQRGTSLTIQCQVDSQVTMMFWYRQQPGQSLTLIATANQGSEATYESGFVIDKFPISRPNLTFSTLTVSNMSPEDSSIYLCSVEEGRKAFFGQGTRLTVV.